The entry that follows covers one T cell receptor beta chain sequence. This clonotype was recorded many times. Its cognate antigen has yet to be identified. One base away there is no much larger clone; base qualities are not given. Flow cytometry had shown CD8+CD57+ cell expansion in the patients selected for sequencing. All patients had severe acquired aplastic anemia diagnosed by International Study of Aplastic Anemia and Agranulocytosis and Camitta criteria. Patients had received no therapy at the time of blood sampling. In the study, sorted CD4+ and CD8+ blood T cells from patients with severe aplastic anemia and from healthy subjects underwent deep sequencing of TCR repertoires. In the USA, patient enrollment took place under clinicaltrials.gov protocols 00001620, 01623167, 00001397, 00071045, 00081523 and 00961064. Ficoll-Paque density gradient centrifugation was used to isolate peripheral blood mononuclear cells. Before DNA was extracted, CD4+ and CD8+ T cells were sorted using either FACS or magnetic beads.

This sample stems from a study of CD8+CD57+ T cells in acquired aplastic anemia (dated by TCRdb to 2017 to 2018). In terms of the full investigation: A mean of around 3 ug of DNA, ranging from about 0.19 to 27.4 ug, was extracted from sorted CD4+ and CD8+ cells. CD8+CD57+ expansion was defined as frequency above the mean frequency observed in healthy subjects. The study at large found these results: Although 25 to 30 CD8+ CDR3 sequences were shared by patients and controls, these sequences appeared highly expressed in patients and within the immunodominant clones of patients. CD8+ Simpson's diversity did not differ significantly between patients and healthy controls (P=0.060).

Profiling of TCR beta VDJ combinations and CDR3 sequences used genomic DNA as the template. An Illumina HiSeq 2000 was used for TCR repertoire sequencing. From the authors' description of their analysis: TRBV/TRBJ rearrangement plots, CDR3 size and DJ length profiles, and Simpson's diversity index were used to evaluate the repertoires. Whichever DNA sequence was most abundant in the deep sequencing data was defined as the immunodominant clone. CDR3 amino acid sequences were screened for sharing across subjects and were compared with published repertoires and the VDJdb database. TCRdb itself trimmed the public reads at Q25 with fastp, ran MiXCR and retained productive beta chains. When rows share a CDR3 protein, they turn into one entry using the most common DNA and genes. The V and J calls reflect TCRdb's pipeline rather than the authors' work. Across this sample there are under 350,000 distinct CDR3 sequences, with under 60% seen only once. The ten largest clones represent 1% to 1.5% of the sample.

The CDR3, cysteine through phenylalanine, is 14 amino acids long. The CDR3 DNA has 42 bases and is translated from base 1. From V the trimming removes 4 bases and from J it removes 1 base, while the gene matches leave 5 bases of the junction unaccounted for. For CDR1 and CDR2, the germline V gene (reference sequence) lists DFQATT and SNEGSKA. The sequence came from a human donor with aplastic anemia. Sequencing was done on a sample of sorted CD4+, CD8+, or CD8+CD57+ T cells (not recorded which) from PBMCs. The chain is made from TRBV20-1 and TRBJ1-1, and TRBD1 aligns with 8 junction nucleotides. For the CDR3, the sequence is CSAKAGGGNTEAFF. In nucleotides, the sequence is TGCAGTGCTAAAGCAGGGGGCGGGAACACTGAAGCTTTCTTT.